One T cell receptor beta chain is described in this entry. What it recognizes is unknown. This sample is part of a study of response to subunit inactivated influenza vaccine. Whole-study findings and limits: The authors offered the suggestion that each seasonal influenza vaccination recruits few new T cells.

Per germline, CDR1 WSHSY and CDR2 SAAADI. The CDR3 covers 16 residues. V trimming: 4 bases; J trimming: 3 bases; junction bases outside the gene matches: 8. One entry per CDR3 protein, called by TCRdb with MiXCR from the RT-PCR reads. The sample yields 450,000 to 600,000 distinct CDR3 sequences, about 15% seen once. The material sequenced was CD4+ T cells sorted from PBMCs, taken less than 25 months after vaccination. V gene TRBV10-2 combines with J gene TRBJ2-1, with 8 bases identical to TRBD2. This receptor was taken from a man between 50 and 75 years old who received an inactivated influenza vaccine. The CDR3 loop is CASSVGSGAFYNEQFF. CDR3 bases: TGCGCCAGCAGTGTGGGTAGCGGGGCATTCTACAATGAGCAGTTCTTC.